Sequencing of this TCR beta chain was carried out in a study of shared clonotypes between healthy human individuals. At the level of the study: Participating donors consisted of two women and three men aged 18 to 49.

With respect to this clone: Additional DNA sequences in this sample encode the identical CDR3.

Trimming took 0 bases from V and 8 from J, leaving 8 bases between them. Germline assignment: CDR1 SGHRS and CDR2 YFSETQ. The CDR3 is made up of 12 amino acids. Several immunoSEQ 96-well plates shared each subset's DNA, each plate a replicate. The table came from immunoSEQ multiplex PCR; TCRdb's copy has only in-frame clones and leaves some out. The sample lists some 2.3 million clones; approximately 93% were seen once. The genes are TRBV5-1 and TRBJ1-2, with D tentatively TRBD1 (5 bases). Source material: naive CD4+ T cells from PBMCs. Subset given: CD45RA+ positively selected. This TCR was recovered from a man between 18 and 35 years old in good health. Some clones in this sample may be carry-over from other donors' samples. The CDR3 DNA reads TGCGCCAGCAGCTTGGGTCAGGGAGGCTACACCTTC. Amino acid sequence: CASSLGQGGYTF.